This entry lists 7 T cell receptor beta chains sequenced from one sample in a study of blood T cell repertoires in COVID-19. The assay was immunoSEQ multiplex PCR, and TCRdb's table has in-frame clones only and misses some. The sample has roughly 230,000 clones, 84% seen once; the top ten hold more than 4%. Sequencing was carried out using peripheral blood. The receptors derive from a man in his fifties or sixties with acute or convalescent COVID-19.

As concerns this clone: This sample includes further DNA sequences coding for the same CDR3. The chain uses TRBV7-3 and TRBJ1-1, with 7 bases aligning to TRBD1. The trim removed 5 bases at V and 1 base at J, leaving 1 base unmatched. The V gene's germline CDR1 is SGHTA and CDR2 FQGTGA. The CDR3 runs to 13 residues. In nucleotides, the CDR3 is TGTGCCAGCAGCCGGGACAGGAACACTGAAGCTTTCTTT. Its protein product is CASSRDRNTEAFF.

V is TRBV7-2 and J is TRBJ2-7; 8 bases line up with TRBD1. With V trimmed by 5 bases and J by 4 bases, 7 bases remained unmatched. The CDR3 has 14 residues. Germline V gene data show CDR1 as SGHTA and CDR2 as FQGNSA. The CDR3 nucleotides are TGTGCCAGCAGCCAGGGGGACAGGAGGTACGAGCAGTACTTC. This codes for CASSQGDRRYEQYF.

The CDR3 sequence is CAIKSTAGNTEAFF. The CDR3 DNA follows: TGTGCCATCAAGAGCACGGCGGGGAACACTGAAGCTTTCTTT. V usage is TRBV10-3 and J usage is TRBJ1-1; D ambiguous. This CDR3 comprises 14 residues. V was pared by 7 bases and J by 1 base, with 13 bases between. The germline V gene has CDR1 ENHRY and CDR2 SYGVKD.

The chain links TRBV6-6 to TRBJ1-5; perhaps TRBD1 as D (5 bases). Trimming left V 2 bases short and J 3 bases short, with 8 bases between. CDR3 size: 14 residues. Germline V gene data show CDR1 as MNHNY and CDR2 as SVGAGI (reference sequence). The CDR3 DNA reads as TGTGCCAGCAGTTACCCGGGGGACAATCAGCCCCAGCATTTT. Its translation is CASSYPGDNQPQHF.

This chain connects TRBV6-1 to TRBJ2-1, with 8 bases identical to TRBD2. Germline loops: CDR1 MNHNS, CDR2 SASEGT. V shed 2 bases, J shed 2 bases, and the junction held 2 bases outside the gene matches. This CDR3 has 15 amino acids. The CDR3 loop is CASSETGGAYNEQFF. CDR3 bases: TGTGCCAGCAGTGAAACCGGGGGGGCCTACAATGAGCAGTTCTTC.

This chain connects TRBV9 to TRBJ1-1; 7 bases fit TRBD1. Germline CDR1 SGDLS, CDR2 YYNGEE. The CDR3 is 14 amino acids. The V gene end was trimmed by 0 bases and the J gene end by 5 bases; junction bases not matched to a gene: 4. CDR3 DNA sequence: TGTGCCAGCAGCGTAGAGGGGGCTGGGACTGAAGCTTTCTTT. This sequence encodes CASSVEGAGTEAFF.

This rearrangement joins TRBV7-9 to TRBJ1-1; 9 nucleotides align to TRBD1. This CDR3 region has 16 residues. Germline trimming cut 6 bases from V and 1 base from J; bases unmatched to any gene: 9. CDR1 is SEHNR, CDR2 FQNEAQ, per germline (reference sequence). CDR3 residues: CASRTTGGGGNTEAFF. CDR3 sequence (DNA): TGTGCCAGCAGAACAACAGGGGGCGGCGGGAACACTGAAGCTTTCTTT.